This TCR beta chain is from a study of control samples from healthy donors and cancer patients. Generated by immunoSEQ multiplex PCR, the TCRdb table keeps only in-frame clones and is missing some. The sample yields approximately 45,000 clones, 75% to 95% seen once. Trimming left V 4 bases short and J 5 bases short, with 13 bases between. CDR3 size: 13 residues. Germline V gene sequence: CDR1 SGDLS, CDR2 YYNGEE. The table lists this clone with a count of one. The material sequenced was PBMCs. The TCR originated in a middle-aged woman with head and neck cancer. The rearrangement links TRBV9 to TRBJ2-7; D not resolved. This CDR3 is CASSPKPVHEQYF. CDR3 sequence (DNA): TGTGCCAGCAGCCCAAAGCCAGTCCACGAGCAGTACTTC.